A single sample is the source of the 10 T cell receptor beta chains below, sequenced in a study of CXCR3-negative and CXCR3-positive naive CD8 T cells. The authors made the TRB cDNA libraries by 5' RACE using UMI labels. Following a re-call of the 5' RACE reads, TCRdb has one entry per CDR3 protein and lacks DNA. The table for this sample gives about 120,000 distinct CDR3 sequences. Sample: naive CXCR3- CD8+ T cells from blood. Subset in this sample: CD45RO-CCR7+CD27+CD95- naive CD8+ T cells lacking CXCR3 (TNR3-). These receptors were taken from a human donor in good health. Some clones in this sample may be carry-over from other donors' samples.

This chain joins TRBV7-8 and TRBJ1-5; there is no DNA to check the TCRdb D call of TRBD1. Germline CDR1 reads SGHVS; CDR2 reads FQNEAQ. The CDR3 totals 16 residues. CDR3 region: CASSPGTPYSNQPQHF.

The gene calls are TRBV19 and TRBJ2-1; TCRdb gives TRBD2 as the D gene, but with no DNA this cannot be confirmed. Looked up from germline, CDR1 is LNHDA and CDR2 is SQIVND (reference sequence). The CDR3 covers 15 residues. The CDR3 spells CASGSFLAGYNEQFF.

J is TRBJ1-1 and V is TRBV7-9. This CDR3 comprises 11 residues. Looked up from germline, CDR1 is SEHNR and CDR2 is FQNEAQ (reference sequence). The CDR3 region is CASSSSTEAFF.

The chain recombines TRBV11-2 with TRBJ2-7; TCRdb's D gene call, TRBD2, goes unchecked for lack of DNA. This CDR3 has 15 amino acids. Germline V gives CDR1 SGHAT, CDR2 FQNNGV. The CDR3 reads CASSSGLLDPLARYF. The full variable domain, in which reference TRBV11-2 and TRBJ2-7 provide the parts outside the CDR3, is EAGVAQSPRYKIIEKRQSVAFWCNPISGHATLYWYQQILGQGPKLLIQFQNNGVVDDSQLPKDRFSAERLKGVDSTLKIQPAKLEDSAVYLCASSSGLLDPLARYFGPGTRLTVT.

The J gene is TRBJ2-7, the V gene TRBV7-9. The CDR3 spans 16 residues. CDR1 and CDR2 (germline): SEHNR, FQNEAQ (reference sequence). The chain's CDR3 is CASSLDVWQATYEQYF. The complete variable domain, with remaining parts taken from reference TRBV7-9 and TRBJ2-7, reads DTGVSQNPRHKITKRGQNVTFRCDPISEHNRLYWYRQTLGQGPEFLTYFQNEAQLEKSRLLSDRFSAERPKGSFSTLEIQRTEQGDSAMYLCASSLDVWQATYEQYFGPGTRLTVT.

The rearrangement uses TRBV3-1 and TRBJ2-7; as DNA is missing, the TRBD1 call by TCRdb cannot be tested. Germline assignment: CDR1 LGHDT and CDR2 YNNKEL (reference sequence). There are 15 residues in the CDR3. The CDR3 sequence is CASSFPGQGEDEQYF.

This sequence joins TRBV5-1 and TRBJ1-2. The germline CDR1 and CDR2 sequences are SGHRS and YFSETQ. The CDR3 is 15 amino acids. CDR3: CASSPFSGEIYGYTF.

J is TRBJ2-3 and V is TRBV4-1. This CDR3 spans 12 amino acids. The germline CDR1 and CDR2 sequences are MGHRA and YSYEKL. The CDR3 loop reads CASSQLTDTQYF.

The gene calls are TRBV27 and TRBJ2-1. The germline V gene encodes CDR1 MNHEY and CDR2 SMNVEV (reference sequence). The CDR3 sequence is 12 residues long. This CDR3 reads CASSFFSGEQFF.

V gene TRBV7-9 combines with J gene TRBJ2-1; TCRdb lists TRBD2, though no DNA is available to test this call. In germline, CDR1 is SEHNR, CDR2 FQNEAQ (reference sequence). The CDR3 totals 14 residues. The CDR3 region is CASSSTSGHNEQFF.